Listed here are 24 T cell receptor beta chains from one sample, sequenced in a study of CD8+ T cells in alopecia areata (dated by TCRdb to about 2018). The time point label on this specimen signifies: baseline before oral tofacitinib. The method was the immunoSEQ multiplex PCR assay. RNA was extracted from all samples and reverse transcribed into cDNA as template for TCR sequencing. Imported from immuneACCESS, the table was reduced by TCRdb to in-frame sequences with V and J called. These copies leave out some clones; in studies compared against another copy, an unresolved V gene accounts for under half, and the cause of the remainder is not known. Recorded for this sample are just over 150,000 clones; around half of them occurred a single time. The ten biggest clones cover 15% to 20% of the sample. The starting material was CD8+ T cells sorted from blood, obtained at week 0. The source is a human donor with alopecia areata.

In its sample, this clone is medium-sized. Different DNA sequences within this sample yield the same CDR3. V and J are TRBV9 and TRBJ2-3; either TRBD1 or TRBD2 may supply D (5 bases each). Looked up from germline, CDR1 is SGDLS and CDR2 is YYNGEE. V was cut by 0 bases and J by 6 bases, with 11 bases left in between. This CDR3 region has 14 residues. CDR3 sequence (DNA): TGTGCCAGCAGCGTAGGACGGGGCTCGGATACGCAGTATTTT. This translates into CASSVGRGSDTQYF.

This clone was picked up a small number of times. The chain joins TRBV2 to TRBJ1-4; D call uncertain. The V gene lost 3 bases and the J gene lost 11 bases, with 10 bases spanning the gap. This CDR3 contains 12 residues. Germline V gene sequence: CDR1 SNHLY, CDR2 FYNNEI. The CDR3 sequence: CASSDGSGKLFF. The CDR3 region has the DNA TGTGCCAGCAGTGATGGGTCGGGGAAACTGTTTTTT.

CDR3 sequence reads: CSVEDPGDGTDTQYF. CDR3 DNA: TGCAGCGTTGAAGATCCGGGGGACGGCACAGATACGCAGTATTTT. V gene TRBV29-1 combines with J gene TRBJ2-3; D is possibly TRBD2 (6 bases). V was cut by 0 bases and J by 1 base, with 11 bases left in between. In germline, CDR1 is SQVTM, CDR2 ANQGSEA. The CDR3 is 15 amino acids.

The chain uses TRBV5-1 and TRBJ1-2, with 8 bases aligning to TRBD1. Germline CDR1 reads SGHRS; CDR2 reads YFSETQ. The CDR3 consists of 13 residues. Unmatched junction bases numbered 4, after V lost 2 bases and J lost 7 bases. CDR3 region: CASSLSGGSGYTF. The CDR3 nucleotides are TGCGCCAGCAGCTTATCAGGGGGCTCTGGCTACACCTTC.

Only a few counts were recorded for this clone. The chain employs TRBV2 and TRBJ1-1; possible D gene TRBD1, 5 bases. Germline CDR1 and CDR2: SNHLY and FYNNEI. V gave up 3 bases and J gave up 1 base, with 6 bases separating them. This CDR3 contains 13 residues. The CDR3, as DNA: TGTGCCAGCAGTGATAGGGGGAACACTGAAGCTTTCTTT. Translated: CASSDRGNTEAFF.

This clone was seen a few times. This chain joins TRBV7-9 and TRBJ2-3; possibly TRBD2 for D (5 bases). Trimming cost V 3 bases and J 2 bases, with 15 bases left between them. The germline gives CDR1 SEHNR, CDR2 FQNEAQ (reference sequence). The CDR3 consists of 16 residues. The CDR3 here is CASSFRRQTNTDTQYF. DNA for the CDR3: TGTGCCAGCAGCTTTAGAAGGCAGACTAACACAGATACGCAGTATTTT. The variable domain in full, with the rest retrieved from reference TRBV7-9 and TRBJ2-3, is DTGVSQNPRHKITKRGQNVTFRCDPISEHNRLYWYRQTLGQGPEFLTYFQNEAQLEKSRLLSDRFSAERPKGSFSTLEIQRTEQGDSAMYLCASSFRRQTNTDTQYFGPGTRLTVL.

This chain uses TRBV28 with TRBJ2-1; no reliable D call. The CDR3 covers 14 residues. V lost 8 bases to trimming and J lost 6 bases, with 17 bases between them. CDR1 is MDHEN and CDR2 is SYDVKM in the germline V gene. The CDR3 DNA sequence: TGTGCCAGCGGGAAGGGCCCGCGGACCAATGAGCAGTTCTTC. Translating gives CASGKGPRTNEQFF.

This clone occurred a few times. V is TRBV9 and J is TRBJ2-7, with 11 bases matching TRBD2. The CDR3 is 18 residues long. Trimming took 3 bases from V and 2 from J; bases not matched to a gene: 13. From germline, CDR1 is SGDLS and CDR2 YYNGEE. DNA for the CDR3: TGTGCCAGCAGCGCCCAAACTAGCGGGGGTGCTATACCCTACGAGCAGTACTTC. It specifies CASSAQTSGGAIPYEQYF.

This clone came up a few times. The chain links TRBV29-1 to TRBJ2-3; TRBD2 might be the D (5 bases). Trimming took 6 bases from V and 8 from J, leaving 18 bases between them. CDR3 length equals 13 residues. The V gene's germline CDR1 is SQVTM and CDR2 ANQGSEA. CDR3 protein: CSVRRRQSGTQYF. The CDR3 nucleotides read TGCAGCGTGAGAAGGAGGCAATCTGGTACGCAGTATTTT.

This chain joins TRBV30 and TRBJ2-1; no firm D call. This CDR3 is built from 14 residues. CDR1 is GTSNPN, CDR2 SVGIG, per germline (reference sequence). V lost 0 bases and J lost 8, with 14 bases in between. The CDR3 loop reads CAWSVVNFNDEQFF. CDR3 coding DNA: TGTGCCTGGAGTGTCGTCAACTTCAACGATGAGCAGTTCTTC.

This clone was counted a single time. The rearrangement joins TRBV27 to TRBJ1-2; D is ambiguous. The CDR3 is made up of 14 amino acids. Trimming took off 2 bases at V and 6 bases at J, with 13 bases between the two ends. Germline CDR1 reads MNHEY; CDR2 reads SMNVEV (reference sequence). The DNA of the CDR3 is TGTGCCAGCAGTTTAAGTGTTAGGGCTCATGGCTACACCTTC. Its translation: CASSLSVRAHGYTF.

Comment on this clone: This specimen includes other DNA sequences encoding the same CDR3. The DNA for the CDR3 is TGCAGCGTGGGACAGGGCACCGAAAAACTGTTTTTT. Amino acids: CSVGQGTEKLFF. The V gene is TRBV29-1, the J gene TRBJ1-4, with 9 bases lining up with TRBD1. This CDR3 contains 12 residues. J was trimmed by 8 bases and V by 6 bases; bases with no gene match: 4. Germline-derived CDR1 and CDR2 are SQVTM and ANQGSEA. The full variable domain, its missing parts supplied by reference TRBV29-1 and TRBJ1-4, is SAVISQKPSRDICQRGTSLTIQCQVDSQVTMMFWYRQQPGQSLTLIATANQGSEATYESGFVIDKFPISRPNLTFSTLTVSNMSPEDSSIYLCSVGQGTEKLFFGSGTQLSVL.

The chain recombines TRBV27 with TRBJ1-2, with a weak D call TRBD1 (5 bases). Trimming removed 2 bases at V and 4 bases at J, with 8 bases between. This CDR3 region has 13 residues. Per germline, CDR1 MNHEY and CDR2 SMNVEV (reference sequence). The CDR3 spells CASSLPDSYGYTF. DNA for the CDR3: TGTGCCAGCAGTTTACCCGACAGCTATGGCTACACCTTC.

This clone was recorded at least ten times. Other DNA sequences in the same sample also yield this CDR3. The chain uses TRBV4-3 and TRBJ1-2; 7 bases line up with TRBD1. V was pared by 0 bases and J by 5 bases, with 6 bases of the junction left unmatched. Per germline, CDR1 LGHNA and CDR2 YSLEER. The CDR3 sequence is 15 residues long. The CDR3 loop reads CASSQDPGTAYGYTF. The CDR3 DNA is TGCGCCAGCAGCCAAGATCCAGGGACAGCGTATGGCTACACCTTC.

This chain links TRBV4-3 with TRBJ2-2, with 14 bases lining up with TRBD2. Germline CDR1 is LGHNA and CDR2 is YSLEER. This CDR3 contains 17 residues. The V gene end was trimmed by 4 bases and the J gene end by 0 bases; junction bases not matched to a gene: 1. The chain's CDR3 is CASSPGLAGANTGELFF. CDR3 nucleotide sequence: TGCGCCAGCAGCCCGGGACTAGCGGGGGCGAACACCGGGGAGCTGTTTTTT.

The chain carries TRBV19 and TRBJ2-1; no firm D call. CDR1 is LNHDA and CDR2 is SQIVND in the germline V gene (reference sequence). The V end was cut by 7 bases, the J end by 0 bases, with 16 bases between. There are 16 residues in the CDR3. CDR3 residues: CASTNGTVSSYNEQFF. The DNA for the CDR3 is TGTGCCAGTACCAATGGTACGGTGAGCTCCTACAATGAGCAGTTCTTC.

V usage is TRBV9 and J usage is TRBJ2-7; possibly TRBD2 for D (6 bases). The V and J ends lost 4 bases and 3 bases respectively, with 14 bases between them. CDR3 length equals 14 residues. Germline CDR1 is SGDLS and CDR2 is YYNGEE. CDR3 sequence reads: CASSPGGENYEQYF. Here the CDR3 DNA reads TGTGCCAGCAGCCCAGGCGGGGAGAACTACGAGCAGTACTTC.

This chain links TRBV29-1 with TRBJ2-6; no definite D call. The germline gives CDR1 SQVTM, CDR2 ANQGSEA. Between the trimmed V and J ends, which lost 7 bases and 1 base, there was a span of 5 bases. This CDR3 contains 12 residues. DNA for the CDR3: TGCAGCGGCTTATCTGGGGCCAACGTCCTGACTTTC. Translated: CSGLSGANVLTF.

This clone turned up a few times. The identical CDR3 is also encoded by other nucleotide sequences in the sample. This chain joins TRBV29-1 and TRBJ1-2; perhaps TRBD1 as D (6 bases). This CDR3 spans 12 amino acids. The V gene's germline CDR1 is SQVTM and CDR2 ANQGSEA. V dropped 3 bases and J dropped 4 bases, with 9 bases sitting between them. CDR3: CSVDRGAYGYTF. CDR3 DNA sequence: TGCAGCGTTGACAGGGGCGCCTATGGCTACACCTTC.

The J gene is TRBJ1-5, the V gene TRBV7-7; maybe TRBD1 (5 bases). Trimming pared 5 bases from V and 5 bases from J, leaving 10 bases between. The length of the CDR3 is 13 residues. Germline CDR1 and CDR2: SSHAT and FNYEAQ (reference sequence). The CDR3: CASSQSRDQPQHF. For the CDR3, the DNA is TGTGCCAGCAGCCAATCCAGGGATCAGCCCCAGCATTTT.

This clone was counted only a few times. CDR3 nucleotides: TGCAGCGGTGACAGGCTGAACACTGAAGCTTTCTTT. It specifies CSGDRLNTEAFF. The V gene is TRBV29-1, the J gene TRBJ1-1; tentative D call: TRBD1 (6 bases). From germline, CDR1 is SQVTM and CDR2 ANQGSEA. V lost 7 bases and J lost 0, with 9 bases in between. CDR3 length: 12 residues.

This clone has only a few counts. In DNA form, the CDR3 reads TGTGCCAGCAGCCGTACTCGGGGGGCTGCCACAGATACGCAGTATTTT. It encodes CASSRTRGAATDTQYF. The chain has TRBV7-9 and TRBJ2-3; a possible D gene is TRBD2 (7 bases). The CDR3 is 16 amino acids. Trimming took 5 bases from V and 2 from J, leaving 17 bases between them. The germline gives CDR1 SEHNR, CDR2 FQNEAQ (reference sequence).

The sample holds a few counts of this clone. The J gene is TRBJ2-7, the V gene TRBV10-2, with D tentatively TRBD1 or TRBD2 (6 bases each). Germline values: CDR1 WSHSY, CDR2 SAAADI. Trimming shortened V by 8 bases and J by 1 base, and 18 bases separated the two germline ends. The CDR3 sequence is 15 residues long. CDR3 DNA: TGCGCCAGCGGGGGGAGACTGACAGGATCCTACGAGCAGTACTTC. This gives the protein CASGGRLTGSYEQYF.

The sample holds a few counts of this clone. This chain connects TRBV4-3 to TRBJ2-1, with TRBD2 as a possible D gene (5 bases). V lost 4 bases and J 10 bases, leaving 17 bases between the germline ends. The CDR3 consists of 14 residues. Germline CDR1 reads LGHNA; CDR2 reads YSLEER. The DNA for the CDR3 is TGCGCCAGCAGCCCGGGGTTCCAGGCAGAGGAGCAGTTCTTC. It yields the protein CASSPGFQAEEQFF.